This T cell receptor (beta chain) was recovered during a study of cytomegalovirus exposure and HLA in healthy donors (dated by TCRdb to the late 2010s). With regard to the full study: According to a later analysis, one platform produced both the approximately 110 validation repertoires and the 620 or so repertoires of the first cohort. The study aimed to test whether signatures of past pathogen exposure could be identified by cataloging public T cell receptors. A separate validation cohort of 100 to 150 different subjects was used in addition to the approximately 610-subject first cohort. To predict cytomegalovirus infection status, the study brought together high-throughput TCR immunosequencing, statistical association of individual TCRs with disease status, and machine learning. Results and caveats for the whole study, not just this receptor: The classifier was reported to diagnose cytomegalovirus status with high specificity and sensitivity in both the original and validation cohorts. Three of the identified cytomegalovirus-associated TCR beta chains were confirmed in vitro to be specific for cytomegalovirus antigens. A total of 150 to 200 TCR beta chains were listed by the study as associated with cytomegalovirus. It was suggested by the authors that the approach could potentially be generalized to other disease states and immunological phenotypes. A later analysis found that TCRs clustered in the first cohort also tended to co-occur in the 110 or so validation repertoires, with approximately 95% of cluster scores above 0. While some public TCRs were present in many individuals, most TCR sequences turned up only very rarely across donors. All 120 or so repertoires were used to score co-occurrence in the validation cohort in a later analysis, because that analysis had no HLA typing for the cohort.

Library preparation used the immunoSEQ multiplex PCR assay. In the original analysis: A statistical classification framework was developed to diagnose cytomegalovirus status using the catalog of TCR beta chain sequences. In TCRdb, the immuneACCESS table is reduced to in-frame sequences with V and J assigned. These tables do not hold every clone; where another copy was compared, an unresolved V gene accounts for under half, and the others remain unexplained. V and J calls plus clone size are reproduced from that table; the DNA served to infer D and trimming. The sample table lists around 300,000 clones, about 90% of them with a count of one. In total, the top ten clones hold approximately 1% of the sample. The CDR3 runs 14 residues from the cysteine to the phenylalanine. Just CDR3 DNA is preserved here, 42 bases in frame from base 1. Based on the germline V gene (reference sequence), the CDR1 and CDR2 sequences are GTSNPN and SVGIG. V drops 2 bases and J drops 4 bases, leaving 12 bases in between.

Turning to this clone: Its antigen specificity is not known. No base-level quality is on record; no much larger clone is a single base apart.

Separate from the roughly 650-subject first cohort, the validation cohort of about 130 subjects was the group to which the donors belonged. Sequencing was done on a sample of PBMCs. The sequence joins TRBV30 to TRBJ1-5; TRBD1 is perhaps the D gene, given 5 matching bases. The source is a woman in her twenties or thirties in good health and CMV-seropositive. The sequenced DNA is TGTGCCTGGAGTATCCAGGGCCTAAATCAGCCCCAGCATTTT. Translated, this is CAWSIQGLNQPQHF.